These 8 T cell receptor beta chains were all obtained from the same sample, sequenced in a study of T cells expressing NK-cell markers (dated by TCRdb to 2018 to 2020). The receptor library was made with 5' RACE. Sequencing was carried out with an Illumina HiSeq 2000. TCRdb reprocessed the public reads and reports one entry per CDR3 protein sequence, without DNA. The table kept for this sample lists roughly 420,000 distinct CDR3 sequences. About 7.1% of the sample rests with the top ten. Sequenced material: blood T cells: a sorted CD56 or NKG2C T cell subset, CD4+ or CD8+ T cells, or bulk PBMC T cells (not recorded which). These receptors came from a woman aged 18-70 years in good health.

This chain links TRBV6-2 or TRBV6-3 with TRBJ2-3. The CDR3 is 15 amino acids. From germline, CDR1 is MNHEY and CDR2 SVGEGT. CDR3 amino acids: CASSYSSHNTDTQYF.

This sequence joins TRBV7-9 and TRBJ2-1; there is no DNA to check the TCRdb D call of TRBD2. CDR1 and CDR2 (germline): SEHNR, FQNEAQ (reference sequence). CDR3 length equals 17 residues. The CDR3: CASSLQPAASSYNEQFF.

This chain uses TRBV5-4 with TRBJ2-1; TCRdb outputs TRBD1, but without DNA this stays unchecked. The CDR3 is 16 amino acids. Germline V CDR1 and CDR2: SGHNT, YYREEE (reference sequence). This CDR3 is CASSSKQGESYNEQFF.

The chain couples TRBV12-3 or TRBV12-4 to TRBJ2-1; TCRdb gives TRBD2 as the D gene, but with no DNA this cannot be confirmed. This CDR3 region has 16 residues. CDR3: CASSSLSGMSYNEQFF.

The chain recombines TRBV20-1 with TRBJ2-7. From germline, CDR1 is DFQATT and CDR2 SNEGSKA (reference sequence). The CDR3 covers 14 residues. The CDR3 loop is CSAQEDGGVYEQYF.

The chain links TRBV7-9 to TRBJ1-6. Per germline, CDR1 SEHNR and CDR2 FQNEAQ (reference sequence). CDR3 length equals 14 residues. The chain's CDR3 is CASSLLQQNSPLHF.

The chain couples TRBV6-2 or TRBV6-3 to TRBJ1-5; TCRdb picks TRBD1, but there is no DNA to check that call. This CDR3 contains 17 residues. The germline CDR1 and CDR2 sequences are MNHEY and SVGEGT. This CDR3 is CASSYPRDRDVIQPQHF.

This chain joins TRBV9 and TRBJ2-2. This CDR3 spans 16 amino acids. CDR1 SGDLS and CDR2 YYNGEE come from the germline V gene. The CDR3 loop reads CASSVGTIWNTGELFF.